These T cell receptor beta chains were read from a single sample in a study of blood T cell repertoires in COVID-19. Profiled with immunoSEQ multiplex PCR; TCRdb holds only in-frame clones, not every one. The sample shows roughly 170,000 clones, 75% to 90% of them seen only once. Source material: PBMCs or T cells enriched from blood (not recorded which). The receptors were sampled from a woman between 50 and 59 years old who had recovered from COVID-19. The CDR3 runs from the conserved cysteine through the conserved F or W. Each record gives: D gene, V gene, clone size, J gene, CDR3 protein, CDR3 DNA. A D gene is named only where the DNA matches it firmly. A row's size may be missing; if present it is once, few, many or a size class.

d_call: .; v_call: TRBV24-1; clone_size: .; j_call: TRBJ1-5; cdr3_aa: CATSGSSNQPQHF; cdr3_nt: TGTGCCACCAGCGGGAGTAGCAATCAGCCCCAGCATTTT
d_call: TRBD1; v_call: TRBV7-6; clone_size: .; j_call: TRBJ1-2; cdr3_aa: CASSLGTGGHYGYTF; cdr3_nt: TGTGCCAGCAGCCTCGGGACAGGGGGTCACTATGGCTACACCTTC
d_call: .; v_call: TRBV3-1/TRBV3-2; clone_size: .; j_call: TRBJ1-2; cdr3_aa: CASSQDGAGMGRHGYTF; cdr3_nt: TGTGCCAGCAGCCAAGATGGGGCGGGGATGGGCCGTCATGGCTACACCTTC
d_call: .; v_call: TRBV4-3; clone_size: .; j_call: TRBJ2-2; cdr3_aa: CASSQDRSQLGELFF; cdr3_nt: TGCGCCAGCAGCCAAGATAGGAGTCAGCTCGGGGAGCTGTTTTTT
d_call: .; v_call: TRBV6-5; clone_size: once; j_call: TRBJ1-3; cdr3_aa: CASTLTVSGNTIYF; cdr3_nt: TGTGCCAGCACTCTGACAGTCTCTGGAAACACCATATATTTT
d_call: .; v_call: TRBV19; clone_size: .; j_call: TRBJ1-5; cdr3_aa: CASSTQGVGQPQHF; cdr3_nt: TGTGCCAGTAGTACACAAGGGGTGGGCCAGCCCCAGCATTTT
d_call: .; v_call: TRBV18; clone_size: .; j_call: TRBJ1-2; cdr3_aa: CASSPDRGGYTF; cdr3_nt: TGTGCCAGCTCACCAGATCGTGGCGGCTACACCTTC
d_call: .; v_call: TRBV30; clone_size: .; j_call: TRBJ1-4; cdr3_aa: CAWSGMGRREKLFF; cdr3_nt: TGTGCCTGGAGTGGAATGGGCAGGAGGGAAAAACTGTTTTTT
d_call: .; v_call: TRBV5-1; clone_size: .; j_call: TRBJ2-3; cdr3_aa: CASSLGATSTDTQYF; cdr3_nt: TGCGCCAGCAGCTTGGGAGCGACTAGCACAGATACGCAGTATTTT
d_call: TRBD2; v_call: TRBV11-2; clone_size: .; j_call: TRBJ2-2; cdr3_aa: CASSGLAGEIGELFF; cdr3_nt: TGTGCCAGCAGCGGACTAGCGGGAGAAATCGGGGAGCTGTTTTTT
d_call: TRBD1; v_call: TRBV5-4; clone_size: .; j_call: TRBJ2-3; cdr3_aa: CASSLPGQASTDTQYF; cdr3_nt: TGTGCCAGCAGCTTGCCGGGACAGGCTAGCACAGATACGCAGTATTTT
d_call: .; v_call: TRBV6-2/TRBV6-3; clone_size: .; j_call: TRBJ2-3; cdr3_aa: CASIPLGLNAQYF; cdr3_nt: TGTGCCAGCATCCCCCTGGGGCTAAATGCGCAGTATTTT
d_call: .; v_call: TRBV9; clone_size: .; j_call: TRBJ2-1; cdr3_aa: CASSGGLAPNEQFF; cdr3_nt: TGTGCCAGCAGCGGAGGGCTAGCGCCCAATGAGCAGTTCTTC
d_call: .; v_call: TRBV27; clone_size: .; j_call: TRBJ1-2; cdr3_aa: CASSLFFASDYGYTF; cdr3_nt: TGTGCCAGCAGTTTATTTTTCGCCTCAGATTATGGCTACACCTTC
d_call: TRBD1; v_call: TRBV27; clone_size: .; j_call: TRBJ1-2; cdr3_aa: CASRQTGTGLYGYTF; cdr3_nt: TGTGCCAGCAGACAGACCGGGACAGGGCTTTATGGCTACACCTTC
d_call: TRBD1; v_call: TRBV12-3/TRBV12-4; clone_size: .; j_call: TRBJ1-6; cdr3_aa: CASSQGAPLHF; cdr3_nt: TGTGCCAGCAGCCAGGGGGCACCCCTCCACTTT
d_call: TRBD1; v_call: TRBV5-4; clone_size: .; j_call: TRBJ1-2; cdr3_aa: CASTYTQGANGYTF; cdr3_nt: TGTGCCAGCACCTATACACAGGGGGCGAATGGCTACACCTTC
d_call: .; v_call: TRBV7-2; clone_size: .; j_call: TRBJ1-2; cdr3_aa: CASSLVAGANYGYTF; cdr3_nt: TGTGCCAGCAGCTTAGTTGCGGGGGCGAACTATGGCTACACCTTC
d_call: TRBD1; v_call: TRBV12-5; clone_size: .; j_call: TRBJ1-5; cdr3_aa: CASGSGQGFSNQPQHF; cdr3_nt: TGTGCTAGTGGTTCGGGACAGGGTTTCAGCAATCAGCCCCAGCATTTT
d_call: .; v_call: TRBV28; clone_size: .; j_call: TRBJ2-3; cdr3_aa: CASSLSSPSQYF; cdr3_nt: TGTGCCAGCAGTTTGAGTTCCCCATCCCAGTATTTT
d_call: .; v_call: TRBV7-9; clone_size: .; j_call: TRBJ1-2; cdr3_aa: CASRTPNLKTGTNYGYTF; cdr3_nt: TGTGCCAGCAGGACCCCTAATCTGAAGACAGGCACTAACTATGGCTACACCTTC
d_call: .; v_call: TRBV7-9; clone_size: .; j_call: TRBJ1-1; cdr3_aa: CASTPGGESTEAFF; cdr3_nt: TGTGCCAGCACCCCGGGGGGCGAGAGCACTGAAGCTTTCTTT
d_call: TRBD1; v_call: TRBV7-9; clone_size: .; j_call: TRBJ1-1; cdr3_aa: CASSLGQQNTEAFF; cdr3_nt: TGTGCCAGCAGCTTGGGACAGCAGAACACTGAAGCTTTCTTT
d_call: TRBD1; v_call: TRBV3-1/TRBV3-2; clone_size: few; j_call: TRBJ2-5; cdr3_aa: CASSPLWTGEGGTQYF; cdr3_nt: TGTGCCAGCAGCCCGTTATGGACAGGGGAGGGTGGGACCCAGTACTTC
d_call: TRBD1; v_call: TRBV28; clone_size: .; j_call: TRBJ1-1; cdr3_aa: CASSPGTGGTEAFF; cdr3_nt: TGTGCCAGCAGTCCTGGGACAGGGGGAACTGAAGCTTTCTTT
d_call: .; v_call: TRBV27; clone_size: .; j_call: TRBJ1-2; cdr3_aa: CASSLKGNYGYTF; cdr3_nt: TGTGCCAGCAGTTTAAAGGGGAACTATGGCTACACCTTC
d_call: .; v_call: TRBV10-1; clone_size: many; j_call: TRBJ1-1; cdr3_aa: CAFYRRGIEAFF; cdr3_nt: TGCGCCTTTTACCGGCGCGGGATTGAAGCTTTCTTT
d_call: TRBD1; v_call: TRBV5-1; clone_size: .; j_call: TRBJ2-3; cdr3_aa: CASSPDRGVDGTDTQYF; cdr3_nt: TGCGCCAGCAGCCCCGACAGGGGGGTTGACGGAACAGATACGCAGTATTTT
d_call: TRBD1; v_call: TRBV4-3; clone_size: few; j_call: TRBJ1-2; cdr3_aa: CASSQRGQGVSGYTF; cdr3_nt: TGCGCCAGCAGCCAGAGAGGACAGGGCGTTTCTGGCTACACCTTC
d_call: .; v_call: TRBV7-2; clone_size: .; j_call: TRBJ2-1; cdr3_aa: CASSFGPEGSSYNEQFF; cdr3_nt: TGTGCCAGCAGCTTCGGGCCTGAGGGAAGCTCCTACAATGAGCAGTTCTTC
d_call: TRBD2; v_call: TRBV19; clone_size: .; j_call: TRBJ2-1; cdr3_aa: CATWGTSGSEQFF; cdr3_nt: TGTGCCACTTGGGGGACTAGCGGGAGCGAGCAGTTCTTC
d_call: .; v_call: TRBV3-1/TRBV3-2; clone_size: .; j_call: TRBJ1-1; cdr3_aa: CASSLRGETEAFF; cdr3_nt: TGTGCCAGCAGCCTTAGGGGTGAGACTGAAGCTTTCTTT
d_call: .; v_call: TRBV7-2; clone_size: .; j_call: TRBJ1-2; cdr3_aa: CASSPTGEGGYTF; cdr3_nt: TGTGCCAGCAGCCCTACTGGGGAGGGAGGCTACACCTTC
d_call: .; v_call: TRBV6-5; clone_size: .; j_call: TRBJ1-4; cdr3_aa: CASSSRVGKLFF; cdr3_nt: TGTGCCAGCAGCTCCAGGGTCGGGAAACTGTTTTTT
d_call: .; v_call: TRBV9; clone_size: .; j_call: TRBJ1-3; cdr3_aa: CASSVASGGNTIYF; cdr3_nt: TGTGCCAGCAGCGTAGCGTCAGGGGGAAACACCATATATTTT
d_call: .; v_call: TRBV21-1; clone_size: few; j_call: TRBJ2-3; cdr3_aa: CASSKGRGGGTDTQYF; cdr3_nt: TGTGCCAGCAGCAAAGGTCGCGGGGGCGGCACAGATACGCAGTATTTT
d_call: TRBD1; v_call: TRBV5-4; clone_size: .; j_call: TRBJ1-5; cdr3_aa: CASSPGTGQPQHF; cdr3_nt: TGTGCCAGCAGCCCCGGGACAGGGCAGCCCCAGCATTTT
d_call: TRBD1; v_call: TRBV7-9; clone_size: .; j_call: TRBJ1-4; cdr3_aa: CASSRGQGIEKLFF; cdr3_nt: TGTGCCAGCAGCCGAGGACAGGGAATCGAAAAACTGTTTTTT
d_call: .; v_call: TRBV7-2; clone_size: .; j_call: TRBJ1-2; cdr3_aa: CASSLGQEDWGGYTF; cdr3_nt: TGTGCCAGCAGCTTAGGACAGGAGGACTGGGGTGGCTACACCTTC
d_call: .; v_call: TRBV18; clone_size: .; j_call: TRBJ1-5; cdr3_aa: CASSPQSGQPQHF; cdr3_nt: TGTGCCAGCTCACCACAGAGCGGTCAGCCCCAGCATTTT
d_call: .; v_call: TRBV5-1; clone_size: few; j_call: TRBJ1-1; cdr3_aa: CASSLGQQRGTEAFF; cdr3_nt: TGCGCCAGCAGCTTGGGGCAGCAAAGGGGCACTGAAGCTTTCTTT
d_call: .; v_call: TRBV18; clone_size: .; j_call: TRBJ1-2; cdr3_aa: CASSRAREEGYTF; cdr3_nt: TGTGCCAGCTCACGGGCAAGGGAGGAAGGCTACACCTTC
d_call: TRBD1; v_call: TRBV30; clone_size: .; j_call: TRBJ1-1; cdr3_aa: CAWRTQGAEAFF; cdr3_nt: TGTGCCTGGAGGACCCAGGGGGCTGAAGCTTTCTTT
d_call: TRBD2; v_call: TRBV27; clone_size: .; j_call: TRBJ2-3; cdr3_aa: CASSLFPSSGDSTDTQYF; cdr3_nt: TGTGCCAGCAGTTTATTTCCAAGTAGCGGGGATAGCACAGATACGCAGTATTTT
d_call: .; v_call: TRBV6-1; clone_size: .; j_call: TRBJ2-2; cdr3_aa: CASSEALWAPGELFF; cdr3_nt: TGTGCCAGCAGTGAAGCGCTTTGGGCCCCCGGGGAGCTGTTTTTT
d_call: .; v_call: TRBV27; clone_size: .; j_call: TRBJ1-4; cdr3_aa: CASSLGPGFATNEKLFF; cdr3_nt: TGTGCCAGCAGTTTGGGGCCCGGATTCGCAACTAATGAAAAACTGTTTTTT
d_call: .; v_call: TRBV6-4; clone_size: .; j_call: TRBJ1-1; cdr3_aa: CASTSLTGGDTEAFF; cdr3_nt: TGTGCCAGCACCTCTCTGACTGGGGGGGACACTGAAGCTTTCTTT
d_call: TRBD1; v_call: TRBV29-1; clone_size: .; j_call: TRBJ1-1; cdr3_aa: CSGYRGGNTEAFF; cdr3_nt: TGCAGCGGATACAGGGGCGGGAACACTGAAGCTTTCTTT
d_call: TRBD2; v_call: TRBV5-1; clone_size: .; j_call: TRBJ2-1; cdr3_aa: CASSLGGSGNEQFF; cdr3_nt: TGCGCCAGCAGCTTAGGCGGGAGTGGAAATGAGCAGTTCTTC
d_call: TRBD1; v_call: TRBV6-5; clone_size: .; j_call: TRBJ1-2; cdr3_aa: CASKQGNYGYTF; cdr3_nt: TGTGCCAGCAAACAGGGGAACTATGGCTACACCTTC
d_call: .; v_call: TRBV15; clone_size: .; j_call: TRBJ2-1; cdr3_aa: CATSLQSLAPKNEQFF; cdr3_nt: TGTGCCACCAGCCTTCAATCACTAGCACCAAAAAATGAGCAGTTCTTC
d_call: .; v_call: TRBV7-9; clone_size: few; j_call: TRBJ2-3; cdr3_aa: CASSLEALTGATDTQYF; cdr3_nt: TGTGCCAGCAGTCTAGAAGCCCTTACCGGTGCCACAGATACGCAGTATTTT
d_call: TRBD1; v_call: TRBV7-8; clone_size: .; j_call: TRBJ1-2; cdr3_aa: CASSLLGQGIPPYNGYTF; cdr3_nt: TGTGCCAGCAGCTTATTGGGACAGGGGATACCCCCTTATAATGGCTACACCTTC
d_call: .; v_call: TRBV27; clone_size: few; j_call: TRBJ1-5; cdr3_aa: CASRSLGGQGQPQHF; cdr3_nt: TGTGCCAGCAGATCCCTCGGGGGGCAGGGTCAGCCCCAGCATTTT
d_call: .; v_call: TRBV7-2; clone_size: .; j_call: TRBJ2-1; cdr3_aa: CASNDGGTEQFF; cdr3_nt: TGTGCCAGCAACGACGGGGGGACAGAGCAGTTCTTC